What follows describes a single TCR beta chain. This clone was seen a few times. Its antigen is currently not known. Base qualities are not recorded, but no much larger clone differs from it by a single base. The cohort was made up of roughly 670 healthy bone marrow donors. Cohort members were all nominally healthy when sampled, although unrecorded immune exposures were likely present. The donor was CMV seronegative and was included in the group of 352 seronegative cohort members. A peripheral blood sample was collected from each donor, and TCR beta sequencing was performed on peripheral blood mononuclear cells. Genomic DNA was extracted from the blood cell samples with the Qiagen DNeasy Blood Extraction Kit. The method was the immunoSEQ multiplex PCR assay. For the multiplex PCR, a mixture combining 60 forward primers for TCR Vbeta segments and 13 reverse primers for TCR Jbeta segments was used. A multiplex PCR assay on genomic DNA amplified the CDR3 region of rearranged TCR beta genes. The Illumina HiSeq System was used to sequence the amplified TCR beta libraries as 87-base-pair reads. As for the authors' bioinformatics: A later analysis tallied roughly 76 million unique TCR beta chains across the 666 repertoires, and 10 million to 11 million of those chains were shared by two or more donors. Raw reads were error-corrected and collapsed into unique sequences by a nearest-neighbor algorithm in which closely related sequences were merged to remove PCR and sequencing errors. Alignment of CDR3 sequences to IMGT reference sequences was used to assign V, D and J gene segments. For a sequence to be retained, a match of at least six nucleotides to both a V gene segment and a J gene segment was required. Rearrangements were classified as productive when the CDR3 lacked stop codons and remained in frame with V and J, and all other rearrangements were classified as non-productive. Following IMGT convention, CDR3 was defined as the stretch from the second conserved V-encoded cysteine to the conserved J-encoded phenylalanine. The earlier analysis of 450 to 750 of the donors excluded any sequence lacking an unambiguous match to a single V gene segment. In an earlier analysis of a few hundred of the donors, a V segment was called functional when productive rearrangements were above 56.7%, and segregating when the standard deviation between donors exceeded 5%. A statistical classification framework was developed to diagnose cytomegalovirus status using the catalog of TCR beta chain sequences. In a later analysis, TCR nucleotide sequences were compared against IMGT/GENE-DB human TR gene sequences so that V and J genes could be assigned. The TCRdist pipeline was used in a later analysis to assign CDR3 sequences and most-parsimonious VDJ recombination scenarios. In a later analysis, every TCR beta chain was defined by the combination of its CDR3 amino acid sequence and its V-gene family, and reads without a unique V-gene family were dropped. In a later analysis, 450 to 600 highly shared, low-generation-probability nucleotide sequences were removed to address suspected cross-contamination and a sequencing artifact. In a later analysis, a clonal expansion index for each public chain was calculated from normalized within-repertoire ranks of inferred template counts. A later analysis computed generation probabilities with a VDJ recombination model fitted to out-of-frame rearrangements, and checked the results against IGoR. A later analysis scored TCR-TCR, TCR-HLA and TCR-CMV co-occurrence with hypergeometric tests, applying a repertoire-size bias correction to TCR pairs. False discovery rates were estimated in a later analysis by permuting HLA or CMV assignments 20 times. In a later analysis, co-occurring TCRs were grouped with DBSCAN, and TCRdist sequence similarity was added when clustering was performed within HLA-allele-positive subsets. Repertoires with fewer than 30,000 or more than 120,000 public chains, plus five repertoires with anomalous nucleotide sharing, were excluded from co-occurrence clustering. The table was pulled from immuneACCESS by TCRdb, which kept in-frame rearrangements only. Such tables lose some clones; where checked, under half of the loss comes from unresolved V genes, and the rest has no known cause. V, J and clone size reflect that table, while D and trimming were determined from the DNA. The sample data list around 140,000 clones, and roughly three fifths of these were observed just once. 2% to 3% of the sample lies in the top ten.

The CDR3 numbers 11 residues from cysteine through phenylalanine. The entry retains the CDR3 DNA only, 33 bases that are in frame from base 1. The germline V gene sets CDR1 to MDHEN and CDR2 to SYDVKM. V is pared back by 10 bases and J by 0 bases, with 6 bases lying between the germline termini. This sample was taken from a study of cytomegalovirus exposure and HLA in healthy donors (TCRdb year 2017). Context from the whole study: According to an earlier analysis of a few hundred of the donors, 150 million to 200 million T cells yielded over 100 million unique TCR beta sequences and approximately 300 Gb of sequence data. An early release that covered some 640 HLA-typed donors contained 300 to 350 gigabases of sequencing data and around 85 million unique TCR sequences. The genetic ancestry cluster associated with self-reported Caucasian donors included 70% to 85% of the approximately 410 genotyped donors. The aim of the study was to test whether cataloging public T cell receptors could identify signatures of past pathogen exposure. The T cell repertoires of about 700 subjects were profiled by immunosequencing and related to cytomegalovirus serostatus. Besides the first cohort of roughly 660 subjects, a separate validation cohort made up of 120 different subjects was used. The study combined high-throughput TCR immunosequencing, statistical association of individual TCRs with disease status, and machine learning to predict cytomegalovirus infection status. In a later analysis, previously published TCR beta repertoires from 666 donors were re-analyzed and high-resolution HLA genotyping was added so that TCR occurrence patterns could be studied. Rather than drawing on any new phenotypic data, the later analysis identified candidate immune exposures from TCR beta sequences and the way those sequences occurred across donors. To decide whether each TCR beta V gene segment behaved as functional or pseudogenic, an earlier analysis of some 540 of the donors relied on high-throughput TCR beta sequencing. Donor age, sex, ethnicity and CMV serostatus were collected together with the repertoire data. A later genetic analysis took genome-wide SNP genotypes for about three fifths of the 666 donors and used that subset as a discovery cohort. All discovery cohort repertoires had been generated using a single sequencing platform. HLA typing covered class I and class II loci at four-digit resolution. Typing coverage differed by locus: A, B, C, DRB1 and DQB1 were typed in about 629-640 donors, DQA1 in approximately 520, DPA1 in 600 to 610, and DPB1 in 472. About five DR-DQ haplotypes were handled as single units for association and clustering, since linkage in the cohort was strong. On average, roughly 240,000 unique TCR beta nucleotide sequences were sequenced per donor among some 430 genotyped donors of the cohort, with 15% to 20% of those sequences being non-productive. Overall study results and their limits: Linkage disequilibrium might explain the correlated functional status among segregating V segments, but an unknown experimental factor could not be ruled out. A later analysis found that most CMV-associated TCR beta chains appeared HLA-restricted, with HLA associations seemingly driven largely by CMV exposure. Most TCR sequences were seen in very few donors, while some public TCRs were found in many individuals. Presence/absence analyses assumed roughly uniform sequencing depth across donors, an assumption that may not hold. A further reported finding was that TCR beta sequences accurately predicted the HLA-A and HLA-B alleles for most subjects in the first cohort. The study gave a list of roughly 150 TCR beta chains associated with cytomegalovirus. A few of the identified cytomegalovirus-associated TCR beta chains were confirmed in vitro to be specific for cytomegalovirus antigens. Compared with equally common non-associated chains, HLA-associated TCR beta chains in a later analysis were more clonally expanded and had lower generation probabilities. A later analysis found that TCR association rates varied across HLA loci, with DRB1 alleles showing the most associated TCRs and HLA-C alleles the fewest. According to a later analysis, parvovirus B19, influenza, CMV and Epstein-Barr virus appeared linked to several top co-occurrence clusters. Immune exposure information for the cohort was limited to CMV serostatus. The classifier was reported to diagnose cytomegalovirus status with high specificity and sensitivity in both the original and validation cohorts. A later analysis associated around 16,000 TCR beta sequences with specific HLA alleles at a false discovery rate of 0.05. Because HLA typing was missing for some donors at each locus, association tests included only the typed subset. It was suggested by the authors that the approach could potentially be generalized to other disease states and immunological phenotypes. The cohort was sequenced for TCR beta chains only, and without alpha or paired-chain data the features that could be detected were limited. A later genetic analysis reported fewer N-insertions in productive TCRs among donors in an Asian-associated ancestry cluster than the roughly 700-donor mean. A later genetic analysis associated a missense DCLRE1C variant with V-gene and J-gene trimming of TCR beta chains, and an independent cohort replicated the association. Because the 87-base-pair reads could not distinguish some IMGT-functional V segments, including TRBV6-2 and TRBV6-3, those segments were excluded. The earlier analysis of 587 of the donors excluded 15 to 20 rarely observed V segments, including chromosome 9 orphons, because counts were too low. Broadly in line with IMGT annotations, most TCR beta V segments showed up in productive rearrangements about 90% or about 30% of the time in an earlier analysis of 450 to 750 of the donors. A cluster of highly shared sequence variants was judged likely to represent a technical artifact of the sequencing pipeline. Strong co-occurrence of HLA alleles, especially DR and DQ, made assigning TCR associations to individual alleles difficult.

The sequenced material came from PBMCs. The rearrangement combines TRBV28 with TRBJ1-1; there is no confident call for the D gene. This clonotype was sampled from a middle-aged woman in good health and CMV-seronegative. The CDR3 region: CATELNTEAFF. The DNA is as follows: TGTGCCACAGAACTGAACACTGAAGCTTTCTTT.